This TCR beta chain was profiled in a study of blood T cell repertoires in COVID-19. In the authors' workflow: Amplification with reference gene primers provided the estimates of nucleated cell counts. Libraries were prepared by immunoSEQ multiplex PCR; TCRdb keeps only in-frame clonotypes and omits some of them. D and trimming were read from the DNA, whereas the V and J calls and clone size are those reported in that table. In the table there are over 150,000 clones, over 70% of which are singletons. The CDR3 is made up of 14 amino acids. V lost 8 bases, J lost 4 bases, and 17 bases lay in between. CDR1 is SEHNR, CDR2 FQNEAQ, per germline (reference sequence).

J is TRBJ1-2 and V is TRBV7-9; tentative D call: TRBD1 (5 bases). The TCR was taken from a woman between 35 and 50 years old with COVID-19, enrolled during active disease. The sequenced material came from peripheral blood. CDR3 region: CASPPVTDAYGYTF. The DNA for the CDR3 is TGTGCCAGCCCACCAGTGACAGACGCCTATGGCTACACCTTC.